Shown below are 22 T cell receptor beta chains from a single sample sequenced in a study of blood T cells in healthy people across ages. A second PCR, run for roughly 7 to 12 cycles, used a sample-barcoded 5' primer plus a J-beta primer mix. MiXCR, run by TCRdb on the 5' RACE reads, gives a single entry per CDR3 protein. The table records over 750,000 distinct CDR3 sequences, roughly 25% of them present only once. The same sample was also used in a study of T cells of mothers and their children.

Sequencing was done on a sample of blood. The receptors were gathered from a boy between 5 and 17 years old in good health.

This clonotype was detected a few times. The chain combines TRBV5-1 with TRBJ1-2; 7 bases are a match to TRBD1. With V trimmed by 4 bases and J by 1 base, 4 bases remained unmatched. The CDR3 covers 14 residues. The germline gives CDR1 SGHRS, CDR2 YFSETQ. CDR3 bases: TGCGCCAGCAGCACCACAGGGGATAACTATGGCTACACCTTC. Translated, it gives CASSTTGDNYGYTF.

This clonotype was counted many times. The chain employs TRBV7-2 and TRBJ2-5; D call uncertain. V lost 1 base, J lost 4 bases, and 7 bases lay in between. CDR1 SGHTA and CDR2 FQGNSA come from the germline V gene. The length of the CDR3 is 13 residues. CDR3 sequence: CASSLVRGETQYF. CDR3 sequence (DNA): TGTGCCAGCAGCTTAGTTAGAGGAGAGACCCAGTACTTC.

This clonotype was counted a few times. The rearrangement joins TRBV11-2 to TRBJ2-3, with TRBD1 matching 7 bases. The ends lost 7 bases at V and 2 bases at J; junction bases unmatched: 6. Germline V gives CDR1 SGHAT, CDR2 FQNNGV. This CDR3 is built from 14 residues. Written as DNA, the CDR3 is TGTGCCAGCACCACGACAGGGATCACAGATACGCAGTATTTT. It specifies CASTTTGITDTQYF.

This chain links TRBV20-1 with TRBJ2-1; a weak D match, TRBD2 (5 bases). This CDR3 comprises 12 residues. Trimming left V 0 bases short and J 9 bases short, with 9 bases between. Germline CDR1 is DFQATT and CDR2 is SNEGSKA (reference sequence). As DNA, the CDR3 is TGCAGTGCTAGAGATCAACGGGGTGAGCAGTTCTTC. This sequence encodes CSARDQRGEQFF.

This clonotype was seen only a few times. The rearrangement uses TRBV20-1 and TRBJ2-7; D perhaps matches TRBD1 (6 bases). Germline-derived CDR1 and CDR2 are DFQATT and SNEGSKA (reference sequence). V lost 6 bases and J lost 3, with 24 bases in between. This CDR3 has 16 residues. CDR3 sequence (DNA): TGCAGTGCACAAGATTTGGCCAGGGACATTGACTACGAGCAGTACTTC. Translation: CSAQDLARDIDYEQYF.

This clonotype was observed a handful of times. V and J are TRBV9 and TRBJ2-7; the D call may be TRBD1 or TRBD2 (5 bases each). The germline V gene encodes CDR1 SGDLS and CDR2 YYNGEE. Between the trimmed V and J ends, which lost 0 bases and 3 bases, there was a span of 13 bases. The CDR3 covers 15 residues. The CDR3 reads CASSVEPGRGYEQYF. The CDR3 DNA follows: TGTGCCAGCAGCGTAGAACCAGGGAGAGGCTACGAGCAGTACTTC.

This clonotype was counted a few times. The V gene is TRBV20-1, the J gene TRBJ1-4, with unresolved D. Germline V CDR1 and CDR2: DFQATT, SNEGSKA (reference sequence). The CDR3 consists of 12 residues. V was pared by 3 bases and J by 7 bases, with 9 bases between. CDR3 in amino acids: CSASGGGEKLFF. The CDR3 DNA reads TGCAGTGCTAGTGGTGGAGGTGAAAAACTGTTTTTT.

The chain employs TRBV12-3 or TRBV12-4 and TRBJ2-1; D unclear. The CDR3 loop spans 15 amino acids. V was trimmed by 3 bases and J by 5 bases, leaving 14 bases between them. The CDR3 reads CASSFPGSLDNEQFF. The CDR3 region has the DNA TGTGCCAGCAGTTTCCCAGGAAGCCTAGACAATGAGCAGTTCTTC.

On this clonotype itself: The CDR3 carries no conserved terminal phenylalanine or tryptophan, so it likely arises from a read error. The chain combines TRBV29-1 with TRBJ2-1, with 8 positions matching TRBD2. V lost 2 bases, J lost 2 bases, and 2 bases stayed unmatched. This CDR3 region has 14 residues. The germline CDR1 and CDR2 sequences are SQVTM and ANQGSEA. The CDR3 here is CSVERREAYNEQFL. DNA for the CDR3: TGCAGCGTTGAAAGGCGGGAGGCCTACAATGAGCAGTTCTTA.

To note about this clonotype: The limits of the CDR3 on the DNA are not certain, so only TCRdb's listed CDR3 is given. This rearrangement joins TRBV5-1 to TRBJ1-3. Germline CDR1 SGHRS, CDR2 YFSETQ. Inclusive of both ends, the CDR3 amounts to 19 amino acids. This CDR3 reads CASSLTGHLRVGSGNTIYF.

The rearrangement uses TRBV7-2 and TRBJ1-2; weak D call: TRBD1 (6 bases). Trimming took off 1 base at V and 4 bases at J, with 10 bases between the two ends. In germline, CDR1 is SGHTA, CDR2 FQGNSA. CDR3 length: 14 amino acids. CDR3 amino acids: CASSLERTAYGYTF. The CDR3, as DNA: TGTGCCAGCAGCTTAGAAAGGACAGCCTATGGCTACACCTTC.

This clonotype came up a few times. At one end, the junction sequence differs from germline, possibly due to a read error. The rearrangement uses TRBV7-7 and TRBJ2-3; D remains ambiguous. The CDR3 has 13 residues. Germline assignment: CDR1 SSHAT and CDR2 FNYEAQ (reference sequence). The CDR3 reads CASSLGEADTQYF. Here the CDR3 DNA reads TGTGCTAGCAGCTTAGGAGAGGCAGATACGCAGTATTTT. Complete variable domain (other parts from reference TRBV7-7 and TRBJ2-3): GAGVSQSPRYKVTKRGQDVTLRCDPISSHATLYWYQQALGQGPEFLTYFNYEAQPDKSGLPSDRFSAERPEGSISTLTIQRTEQRDSAMYRCASSLGEADTQYFGPGTRLTVL.

This clonotype was counted between two and nine times. This chain connects TRBV4-2 to TRBJ2-2; 8 nucleotides agree with TRBD2. V was clipped by 7 bases and J by 6 bases; unmatched bases: 10. Looked up from germline, CDR1 is LGHNA and CDR2 is YNFKEQ. CDR3 length: 15 residues. The CDR3 nucleotides read TGTGCCAGCAACGCAGAGGAGCGGGAGTCCGGGGAGCTGTTTTTT. Its protein product is CASNAEERESGELFF.

This chain links TRBV4-3 with TRBJ1-4, with D possibly being TRBD1 (5 bases). Germline CDR1 LGHNA, CDR2 YSLEER. The CDR3 is made up of 17 amino acids. V lost 1 base to trimming and J lost 2 bases, with 14 bases between them. CDR3 nucleotides: TGCGCCAGCAGCCAAGTCGGATGGGGCGAGACTAATGAAAAACTGTTTTTT. Translating it yields CASSQVGWGETNEKLFF.

This clonotype was observed a few times. This chain uses TRBV6-2 or TRBV6-3 with TRBJ2-1; TRBD2 matches 9 bases. Unmatched junction bases numbered 3, after V lost 2 bases and J lost 4 bases. CDR1 is MNHEY and CDR2 is SVGEGT in the germline V gene. This CDR3 region has 15 residues. This chain's CDR3 is CASSYHSGGYNEQFF. In DNA form, the CDR3 reads TGTGCCAGCAGTTACCACAGCGGGGGGTACAATGAGCAGTTCTTC.

This clonotype was picked up a small number of times. This chain links TRBV5-1 with TRBJ2-5; 8 bases fit TRBD2. V gave up 0 bases and J gave up 1 base; unmatched junction bases: 14. This CDR3 region has 19 residues. Germline V lookup: CDR1 SGHRS, CDR2 YFSETQ. CDR3 coding DNA: TGCGCCAGCAGCTTGGGGGCCCTTTCGGGTAGCGGGACCCAAGAGACCCAGTACTTC. This translates into CASSLGALSGSGTQETQYF.

This clonotype was seen only a few times. The rearrangement joins TRBV7-2 to TRBJ2-1, with a tentative D call TRBD1 (5 bases). Germline values: CDR1 SGHTA, CDR2 FQGNSA. This CDR3 spans 18 amino acids. The V end lost 0 bases, the J end lost 0 bases, and 15 bases lay between the germline ends. CDR3 nucleotide sequence: TGTGCCAGCAGCTTAGCGGTGGGGCCAACTACCTCCTACAATGAGCAGTTCTTC. It encodes CASSLAVGPTTSYNEQFF.

This clonotype turned up a few times. The J gene is TRBJ1-1, the V gene TRBV6-5; no definite D call. The V gene lost 6 bases and the J gene lost 3 bases, with 14 bases spanning the gap. CDR3 length equals 14 residues. From germline, CDR1 is MNHEY and CDR2 SVGAGI. CDR3 protein: CASSPNPSYTEAFF. CDR3 bases: TGTGCCAGCAGCCCCAATCCCTCTTACACTGAAGCTTTCTTT.

The chain employs TRBV7-9 and TRBJ1-2; 7 bases fit TRBD1. The CDR3 is 14 residues long. CDR1 and CDR2 from the germline V gene are SEHNR and FQNEAQ (reference sequence). J lost 8 bases, V lost 10 bases, and 16 bases had no gene match. CDR3 sequence reads: CAIIIPGQLKGYTF. CDR3 DNA sequence: TGTGCCATTATCATTCCGGGACAGCTTAAGGGCTACACCTTC.

This clonotype was seen only a few times. This chain's CDR3 is CASRGASGVYEQYF. CDR3 coding DNA: TGTGCCAGCAGGGGGGCTAGCGGAGTTTACGAGCAGTACTTC. The V and J genes are TRBV28 and TRBJ2-5; TRBD2 might be the D (7 bases). The DNA matches TRBJ2-7 better at its end, which makes the J call doubtful. This CDR3 region has 14 residues. Germline-derived CDR1 and CDR2 are MDHEN and SYDVKM.

This clonotype was found a few times. J is TRBJ2-5 and V is TRBV29-1; D may correspond to TRBD1 or TRBD2 (5 bases each). V gave up 6 bases and J gave up 1 base, with 15 bases separating them. Per germline, CDR1 SQVTM and CDR2 ANQGSEA. The CDR3 sequence is 14 residues long. The CDR3 sequence: CSVRPAGTQETQYF. In DNA, the CDR3 is TGCAGCGTCCGCCCTGCTGGGACCCAAGAGACCCAGTACTTC.

This chain joins TRBV3-1 and TRBJ2-1, with TRBD2 matching 7 bases. Trimming cost V 3 bases and J 3 bases; bases outside gene matches: 8. CDR3 size: 16 residues. Per the germline V gene, CDR1 is LGHDT and CDR2 is YNNKEL (reference sequence). This CDR3 reads CASSQAGVLSYNEQFF. CDR3 DNA sequence: TGTGCCAGCAGCCAGGCGGGGGTGTTAAGCTACAATGAGCAGTTCTTC.